The clone carrying this T cell receptor beta chain was observed a handful of times. Its target is unknown. The sample originates from a study of T cells after yellow fever vaccination. General study results and limits: From the bulk population, abundant clonotypes could contaminate and appear within FACS-sorted repertoires. Researchers noted that a small share of clonotypes showed up in both CD4 and CD8 compartments.

In TCRdb, the 5' RACE reads were re-called with MiXCR into one record per CDR3 protein. The sample lists about 340,000 distinct CDR3 sequences, under 15% occurring once. The CDR3 contains 13 residues. The germline V gene encodes CDR1 SQVTM and CDR2 ANQGSEA. Trimming took 7 bases from V and 3 from J, leaving 15 bases between them. This TCR was sampled from a man aged 18-30 years who received the YFV17D yellow fever vaccine. The sequencing used CD4+ T cells sorted from PBMCs, collected 15 days after the yellow fever booster vaccination. V is TRBV29-1 and J is TRBJ1-1; D may be TRBD1 (5 bases). The CDR3 loop is CSGFGGRDTEAFF. The CDR3 nucleotides are TGCAGCGGGTTTGGGGGAAGAGACACTGAAGCTTTCTTT.